A selection of T cell receptor beta chains follows, all from one sample in a study of blood T cell repertoires in COVID-19. Profiled with immunoSEQ multiplex PCR; TCRdb holds only in-frame clones, not every one. The sample has some 80,000 clones, about 90% seen once. Sequenced input: peripheral blood. The origin of the receptors is a human donor in a cohort sampled during active COVID-19. Both conserved end residues are part of each CDR3.

J,V,CDR3
TRBJ2-3,TRBV11-2,CASSHDRGPTDTQYF
TRBJ2-3,TRBV28,CASSSYLKSDTQYF
TRBJ2-1,TRBV6-5,CASTRTGKTRNEQFF
TRBJ2-7,TRBV5-1,CASSGGAGGPRYF
TRBJ1-2,TRBV6-2/TRBV6-3,CASSYSGRRGYGYTF
TRBJ2-7,TRBV7-2,CATAQGSSYEQYF
TRBJ2-2,TRBV5-4,CASSRLLAGSSSRGELFF
TRBJ2-1,TRBV5-1,CASAGGLAGTLGEQFF
TRBJ1-6,TRBV28,CASSKQGTNSPLHF
TRBJ2-5,TRBV9,CASSPQMGATETQYF
TRBJ2-2,TRBV12-3/TRBV12-4,CASSSRGPGELFF
TRBJ2-1,TRBV7-3,CASSLTGNEQFF
TRBJ2-7,TRBV19,CASSMMITRERSYEQYF
TRBJ2-3,TRBV7-9,CASSLVSGYTDTQYF
TRBJ2-7,TRBV28,CASSLRGLAGVNEQYF
TRBJ2-1,TRBV3-1/TRBV3-2,CASSRVLTGTGIYNEQFF
TRBJ2-7,TRBV2,CASSVLREGQYF
TRBJ1-4,TRBV7-9,CASSSRGLVNEKLFF
TRBJ2-7,TRBV19,CASSIGRDYEQYF
TRBJ2-4,TRBV7-8,CASSRGSSPRNIQYF
TRBJ2-7,TRBV4-2,CASRPGTSGSYEQYF
TRBJ2-5,TRBV2,CASEGQGRVETQYF